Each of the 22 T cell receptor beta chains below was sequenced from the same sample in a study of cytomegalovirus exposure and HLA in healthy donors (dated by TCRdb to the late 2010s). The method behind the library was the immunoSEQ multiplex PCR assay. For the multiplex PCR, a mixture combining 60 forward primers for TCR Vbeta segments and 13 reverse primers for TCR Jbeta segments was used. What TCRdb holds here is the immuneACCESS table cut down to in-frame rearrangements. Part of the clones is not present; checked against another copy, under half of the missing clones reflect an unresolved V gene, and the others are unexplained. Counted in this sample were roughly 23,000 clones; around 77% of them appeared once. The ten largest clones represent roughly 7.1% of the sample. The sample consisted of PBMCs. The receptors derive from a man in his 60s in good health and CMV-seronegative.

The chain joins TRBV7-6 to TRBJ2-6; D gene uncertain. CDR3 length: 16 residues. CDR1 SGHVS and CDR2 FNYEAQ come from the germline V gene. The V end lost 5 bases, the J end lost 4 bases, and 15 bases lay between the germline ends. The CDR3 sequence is CASSLDTAAGANVLTF. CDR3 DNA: TGTGCCAGCAGCCTTGACACCGCCGCAGGGGCCAACGTCCTGACTTTC.

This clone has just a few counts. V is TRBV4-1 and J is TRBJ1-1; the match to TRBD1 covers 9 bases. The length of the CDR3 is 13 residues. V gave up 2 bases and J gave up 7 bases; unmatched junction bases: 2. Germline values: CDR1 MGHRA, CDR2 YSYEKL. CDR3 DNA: TGCGCCAGCAGCCAAACAGGGGGCATTGAAGCTTTCTTT. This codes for CASSQTGGIEAFF.

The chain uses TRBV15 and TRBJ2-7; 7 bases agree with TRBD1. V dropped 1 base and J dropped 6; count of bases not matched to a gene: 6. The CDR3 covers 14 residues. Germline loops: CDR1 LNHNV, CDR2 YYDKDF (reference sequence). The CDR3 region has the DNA TGTGCCACCAGCAGAGGAGGGGGCTATGGCGAGCAGTACTTC. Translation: CATSRGGGYGEQYF.

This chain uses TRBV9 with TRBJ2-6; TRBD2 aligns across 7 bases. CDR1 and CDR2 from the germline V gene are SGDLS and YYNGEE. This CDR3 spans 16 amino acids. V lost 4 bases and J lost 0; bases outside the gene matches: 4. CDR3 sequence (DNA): TGTGCCAGCAGCCTTGGGGGGGTCTCTGGGGCCAACGTCCTGACTTTC. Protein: CASSLGGVSGANVLTF.

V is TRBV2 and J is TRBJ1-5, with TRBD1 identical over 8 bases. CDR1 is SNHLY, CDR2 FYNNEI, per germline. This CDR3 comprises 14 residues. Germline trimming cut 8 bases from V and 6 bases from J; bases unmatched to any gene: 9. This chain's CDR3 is CASGGQGKSQPQHF. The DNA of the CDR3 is TGTGCCAGCGGTGGACAGGGAAAGAGTCAGCCCCAGCATTTT. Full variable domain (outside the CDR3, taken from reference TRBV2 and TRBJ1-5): EPEVTQTPSHQVTQMGQEVILRCVPISNHLYFYWYRQILGQKVEFLVSFYNNEISEKSEIFDDQFSVERPDGSNFTLKIRSTKLEDSAMYFCASGGQGKSQPQHFGDGTRLSIL.

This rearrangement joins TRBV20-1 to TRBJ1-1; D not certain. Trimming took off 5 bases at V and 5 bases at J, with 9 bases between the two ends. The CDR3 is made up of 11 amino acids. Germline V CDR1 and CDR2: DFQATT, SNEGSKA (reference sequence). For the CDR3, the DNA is TGCAGTGCTCCCCGGGGAACTGAAGCTTTCTTT. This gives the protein CSAPRGTEAFF.

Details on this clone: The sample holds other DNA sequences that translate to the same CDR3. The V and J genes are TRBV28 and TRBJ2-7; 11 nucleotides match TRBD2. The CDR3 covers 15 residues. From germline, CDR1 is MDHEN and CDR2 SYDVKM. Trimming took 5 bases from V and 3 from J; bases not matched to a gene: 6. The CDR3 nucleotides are TGTGCCAGCAGTCCAGGGACTAGCGGCAGCTACGAGCAGTACTTC. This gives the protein CASSPGTSGSYEQYF.

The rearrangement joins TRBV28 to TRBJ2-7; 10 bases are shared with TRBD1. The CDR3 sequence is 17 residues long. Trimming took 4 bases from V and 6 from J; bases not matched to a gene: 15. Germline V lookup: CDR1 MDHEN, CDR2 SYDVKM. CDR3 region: CASSSLDIWGQGCEQYF. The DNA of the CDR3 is TGTGCCAGCAGTTCACTAGATATTTGGGGACAGGGGTGCGAGCAGTACTTC. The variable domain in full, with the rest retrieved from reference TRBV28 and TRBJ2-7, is DVKVTQSSRYLVKRTGEKVFLECVQDMDHENMFWYRQDPGLGLRLIYFSYDVKMKEKGDIPEGYSVSREKKERFSLILESASTNQTSMYLCASSSLDIWGQGCEQYFGPGTRLTVT.

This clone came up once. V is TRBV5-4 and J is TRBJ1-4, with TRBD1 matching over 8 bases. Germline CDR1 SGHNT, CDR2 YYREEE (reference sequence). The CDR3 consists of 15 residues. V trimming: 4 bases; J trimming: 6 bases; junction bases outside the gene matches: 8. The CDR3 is CASSNLGQGDEKLFF. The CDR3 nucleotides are TGTGCCAGCAGCAATTTAGGACAGGGAGATGAAAAACTGTTTTTT.

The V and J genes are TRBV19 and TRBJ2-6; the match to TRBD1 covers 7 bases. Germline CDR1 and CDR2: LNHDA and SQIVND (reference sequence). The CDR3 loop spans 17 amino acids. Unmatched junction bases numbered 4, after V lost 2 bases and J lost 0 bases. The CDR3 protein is CASSIWGQTSGANVLTF. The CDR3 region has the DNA TGTGCCAGTAGTATATGGGGACAGACCTCTGGGGCCAACGTCCTGACTTTC.

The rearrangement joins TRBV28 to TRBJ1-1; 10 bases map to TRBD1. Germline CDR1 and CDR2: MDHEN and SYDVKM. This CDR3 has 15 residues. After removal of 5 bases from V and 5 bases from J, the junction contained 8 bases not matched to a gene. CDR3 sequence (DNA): TGTGCCAGCAGTCTCCTGACAGGGGGCAAAACTGAAGCTTTCTTT. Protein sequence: CASSLLTGGKTEAFF.

CDR3 residues: CASSVRLVAYNEQFF. In nucleotides, the CDR3 is TGTGCCAGCAGCGTTCGACTAGTCGCCTACAATGAGCAGTTCTTC. The chain has TRBV5-8 and TRBJ2-1; tentatively, D is TRBD2 (6 bases). The V gene lost 4 bases and the J gene lost 2 bases, with 13 bases spanning the gap. CDR3 length: 15 amino acids. Germline V gene lookup returns CDR1 SGHTS and CDR2 YDEGEE.

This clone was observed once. CDR3 residues: CASSRREGSEQYF. CDR3 DNA: TGCGCCAGCAGCAGGCGGGAGGGCAGCGAGCAGTACTTC. This chain uses TRBV5-1 with TRBJ2-5, with 9 bases that match TRBD2. The DNA matches TRBJ2-7 better at its end, which makes the J call doubtful. The CDR3 is 13 amino acids. Germline loops: CDR1 SGHRS, CDR2 YFSETQ.

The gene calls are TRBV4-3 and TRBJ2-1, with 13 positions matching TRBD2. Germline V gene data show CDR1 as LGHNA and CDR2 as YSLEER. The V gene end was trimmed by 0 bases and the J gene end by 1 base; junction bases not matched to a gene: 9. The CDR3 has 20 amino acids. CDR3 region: CASSQDGLTSGRISYNEQFF. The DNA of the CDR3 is TGCGCCAGCAGCCAAGACGGCTTGACTAGCGGGAGGATTTCCTACAATGAGCAGTTCTTC.

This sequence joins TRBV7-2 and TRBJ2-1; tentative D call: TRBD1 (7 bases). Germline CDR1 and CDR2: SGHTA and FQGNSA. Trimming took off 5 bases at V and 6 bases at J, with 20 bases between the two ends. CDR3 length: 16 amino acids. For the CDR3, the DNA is TGTGCCAGCAGCGCGGGACAGCTTTCGTTATTCAATGAGCAGTTCTTC. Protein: CASSAGQLSLFNEQFF.

CDR3 DNA: TGTGCCAGCAGTTCCCTAGCGGGAGGTCTCAATGAGCAGTTCTTC. It translates to CASSSLAGGLNEQFF. The chain uses TRBV28 and TRBJ2-1; 11 bases are a match to TRBD2. The length of the CDR3 is 15 residues. Trimming cost V 4 bases and J 6 bases; bases outside gene matches: 5. Germline V lookup: CDR1 MDHEN, CDR2 SYDVKM.

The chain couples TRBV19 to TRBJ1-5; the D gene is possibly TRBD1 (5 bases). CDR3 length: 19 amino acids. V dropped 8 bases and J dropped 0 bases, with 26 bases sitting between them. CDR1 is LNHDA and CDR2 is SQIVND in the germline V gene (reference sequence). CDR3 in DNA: TGTGCCAGTGAACCCTGGGGCCCCGGACCTTCGGTTAGCAATCAGCCCCAGCATTTT. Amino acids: CASEPWGPGPSVSNQPQHF.

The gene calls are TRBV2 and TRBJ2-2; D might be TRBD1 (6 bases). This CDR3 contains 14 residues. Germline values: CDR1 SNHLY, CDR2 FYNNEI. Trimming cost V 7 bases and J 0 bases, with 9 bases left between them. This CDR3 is CASKGHSNTGELFF. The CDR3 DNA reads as TGTGCCAGCAAGGGACACTCGAACACCGGGGAGCTGTTTTTT.

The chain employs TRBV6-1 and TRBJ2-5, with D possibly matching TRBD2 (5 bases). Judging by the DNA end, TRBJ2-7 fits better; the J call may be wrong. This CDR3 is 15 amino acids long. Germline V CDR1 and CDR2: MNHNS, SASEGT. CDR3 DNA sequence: TGTGCCAGCAGTAAGCCGAGCAGAGGGATCTACGAGCAGTACTTC. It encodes CASSKPSRGIYEQYF.

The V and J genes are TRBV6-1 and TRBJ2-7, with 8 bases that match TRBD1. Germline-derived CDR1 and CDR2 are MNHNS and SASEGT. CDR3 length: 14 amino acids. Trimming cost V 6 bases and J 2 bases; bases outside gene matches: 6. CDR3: CASRRQGKAYEQYF. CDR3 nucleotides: TGTGCCAGCAGGCGACAGGGGAAGGCCTACGAGCAGTACTTC.

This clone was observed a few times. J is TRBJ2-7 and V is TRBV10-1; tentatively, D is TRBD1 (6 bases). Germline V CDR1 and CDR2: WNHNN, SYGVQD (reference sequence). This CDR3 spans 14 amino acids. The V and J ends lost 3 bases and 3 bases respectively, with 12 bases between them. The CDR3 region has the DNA TGCGCCAGCAGTGAAGCACAGGGCCTCTACGAGCAGTACTTC. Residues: CASSEAQGLYEQYF.

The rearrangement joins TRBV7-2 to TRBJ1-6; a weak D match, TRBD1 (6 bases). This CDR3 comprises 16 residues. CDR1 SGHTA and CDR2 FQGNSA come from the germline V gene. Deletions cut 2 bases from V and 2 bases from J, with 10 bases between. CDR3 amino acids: CASSLRGDTYNSPLHF. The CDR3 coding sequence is TGTGCCAGCAGCTTACGGGGGGACACCTATAATTCACCCCTCCACTTT.